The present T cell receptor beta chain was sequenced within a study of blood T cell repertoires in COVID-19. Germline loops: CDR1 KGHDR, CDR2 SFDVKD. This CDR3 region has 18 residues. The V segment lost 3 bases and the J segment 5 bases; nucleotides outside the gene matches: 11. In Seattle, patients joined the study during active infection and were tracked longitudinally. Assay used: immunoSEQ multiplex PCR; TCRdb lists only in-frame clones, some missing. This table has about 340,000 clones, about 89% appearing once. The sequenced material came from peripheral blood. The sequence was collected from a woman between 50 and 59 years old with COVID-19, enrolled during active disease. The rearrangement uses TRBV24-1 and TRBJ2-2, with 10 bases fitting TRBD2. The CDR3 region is CATSDPRLAGEKTGELFF. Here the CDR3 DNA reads TGTGCCACCAGTGATCCCAGGCTAGCGGGAGAGAAGACCGGGGAGCTGTTTTTT.